The entry below gives a single T cell receptor beta chain sequence along with its context. Its specificity is not known. The data stem from a study of CXCR3-negative and CXCR3-positive naive CD8 T cells. Whole-study findings and limits: Comparison of naive CXCR3-negative and CXCR3-positive cells revealed similar TRBV-TRBJ usage, while memory cells differed.

UMI-labeled TRB cDNA libraries were prepared by 5' RACE. No DNA is given; TCRdb re-called the 5' RACE reads and lists each CDR3 protein once. The sample's table shows 48,000 or so distinct CDR3 sequences. The study sorted every CD8+ T cell subset in triplicate at 300,000 cells each. CDR1 and CDR2 (germline): DFQATT, SNEGSKA (reference sequence). CDR3 length: 14 amino acids. The V call is TRBV20-1, the J call TRBJ2-2; TCRdb names TRBD1, which stays unverified in the absence of DNA. The receptor comes from a human donor in good health. Some clones in this sample may be carry-over from other donors' samples. The specimen was memory CD8+ T cells from blood. The CDR3 loop reads CSASGQGYTGELFF.